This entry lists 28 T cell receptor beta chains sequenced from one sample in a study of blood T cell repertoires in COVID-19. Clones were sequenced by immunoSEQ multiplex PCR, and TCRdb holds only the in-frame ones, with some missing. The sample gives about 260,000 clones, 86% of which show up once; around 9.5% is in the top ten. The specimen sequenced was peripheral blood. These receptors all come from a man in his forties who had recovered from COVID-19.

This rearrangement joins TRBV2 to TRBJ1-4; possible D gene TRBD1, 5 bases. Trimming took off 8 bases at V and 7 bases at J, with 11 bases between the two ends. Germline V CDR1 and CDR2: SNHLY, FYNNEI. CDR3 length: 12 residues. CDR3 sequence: CASGAESEKLFF. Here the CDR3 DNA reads TGTGCCAGCGGGGCCGAGAGTGAAAAACTGTTTTTT.

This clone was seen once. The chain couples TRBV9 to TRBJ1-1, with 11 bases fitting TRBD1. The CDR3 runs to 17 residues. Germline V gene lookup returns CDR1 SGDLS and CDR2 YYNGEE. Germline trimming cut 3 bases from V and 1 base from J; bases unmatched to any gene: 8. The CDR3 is CASSGIRDRGENTEAFF. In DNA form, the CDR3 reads TGTGCCAGCAGCGGCATCCGGGACAGGGGGGAGAACACTGAAGCTTTCTTT.

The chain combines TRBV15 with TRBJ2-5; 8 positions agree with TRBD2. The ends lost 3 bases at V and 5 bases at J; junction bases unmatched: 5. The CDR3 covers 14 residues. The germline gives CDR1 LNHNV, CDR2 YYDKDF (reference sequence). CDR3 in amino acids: CATSSGGAGETQYF. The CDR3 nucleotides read TGTGCCACCAGCAGCGGGGGGGCCGGGGAGACCCAGTACTTC.

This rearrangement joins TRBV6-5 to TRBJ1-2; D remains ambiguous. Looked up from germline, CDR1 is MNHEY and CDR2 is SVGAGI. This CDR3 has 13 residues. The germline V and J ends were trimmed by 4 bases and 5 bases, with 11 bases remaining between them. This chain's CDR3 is CASSFGDRYGYTF. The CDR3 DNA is TGTGCCAGCAGTTTCGGGGATAGGTATGGCTACACCTTC.

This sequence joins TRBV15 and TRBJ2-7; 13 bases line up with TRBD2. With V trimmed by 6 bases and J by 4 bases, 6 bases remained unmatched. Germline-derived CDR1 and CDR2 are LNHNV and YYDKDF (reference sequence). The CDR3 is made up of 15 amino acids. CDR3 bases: TGTGCCACCAGGGAACTAGCGGGGGGGAGGTACGAGCAGTACTTC. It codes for CATRELAGGRYEQYF.

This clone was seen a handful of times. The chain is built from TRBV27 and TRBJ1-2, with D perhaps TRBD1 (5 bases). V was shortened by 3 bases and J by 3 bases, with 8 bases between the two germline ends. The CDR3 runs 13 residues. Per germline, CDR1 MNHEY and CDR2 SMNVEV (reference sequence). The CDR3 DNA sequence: TGTGCCAGCAGTTTCGACAGTTACTATGGCTACACCTTC. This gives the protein CASSFDSYYGYTF.

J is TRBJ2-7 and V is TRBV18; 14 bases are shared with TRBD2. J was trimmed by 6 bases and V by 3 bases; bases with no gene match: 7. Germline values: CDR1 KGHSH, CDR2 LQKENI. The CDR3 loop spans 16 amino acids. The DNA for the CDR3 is TGTGCCAGCTCACCCCGCGGACTAGCGGGGGGAGGCGAGCAGTACTTC. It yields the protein CASSPRGLAGGGEQYF.

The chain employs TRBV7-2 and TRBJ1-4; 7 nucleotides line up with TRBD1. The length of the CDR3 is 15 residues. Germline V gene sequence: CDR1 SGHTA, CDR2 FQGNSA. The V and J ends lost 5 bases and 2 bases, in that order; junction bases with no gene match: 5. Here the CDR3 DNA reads TGTGCCAGCAGCCCGAGACAGGGTACTAATGAAAAACTGTTTTTT. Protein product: CASSPRQGTNEKLFF.

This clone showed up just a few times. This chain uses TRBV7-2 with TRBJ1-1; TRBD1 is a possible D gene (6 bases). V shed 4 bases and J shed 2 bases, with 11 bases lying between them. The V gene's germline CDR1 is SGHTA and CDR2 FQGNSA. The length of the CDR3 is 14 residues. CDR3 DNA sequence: TGTGCCAGCAGCTATAACAGGGTTAACACTGAAGCTTTCTTT. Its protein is CASSYNRVNTEAFF. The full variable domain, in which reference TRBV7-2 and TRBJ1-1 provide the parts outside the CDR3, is GAGVSQSPSNKVTEKGKDVELRCDPISGHTALYWYRQSLGQGLEFLIYFQGNSAPDKSGLPSDRFSAERTGGSVSTLTIQRTQQEDSAVYLCASSYNRVNTEAFFGQGTRLTVV.

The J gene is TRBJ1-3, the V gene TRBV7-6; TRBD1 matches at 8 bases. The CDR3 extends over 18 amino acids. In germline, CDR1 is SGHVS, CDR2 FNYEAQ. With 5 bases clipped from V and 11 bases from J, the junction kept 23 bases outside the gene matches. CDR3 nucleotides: TGTGCCAGCAGCCCCCGGGACAGGTTATTCTCTGGAAACAGCCCCATATATTTT. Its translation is CASSPRDRLFSGNSPIYF.

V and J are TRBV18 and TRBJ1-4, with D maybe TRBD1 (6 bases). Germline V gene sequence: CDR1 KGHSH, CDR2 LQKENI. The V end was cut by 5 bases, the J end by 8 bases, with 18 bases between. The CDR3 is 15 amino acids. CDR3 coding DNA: TGTGCCAGCTCAACTCCGGGACAACGAGGAGAAAAACTGTTTTTT. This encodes CASSTPGQRGEKLFF. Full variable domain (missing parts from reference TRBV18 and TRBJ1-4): NAGVMQNPRHLVRRRGQEARLRCSPMKGHSHVYWYRQLPEEGLKFMVYLQKENIIDESGMPKERFSAEFPKEGPSILRIQQVVRGDSAAYFCASSTPGQRGEKLFFGSGTQLSVL.

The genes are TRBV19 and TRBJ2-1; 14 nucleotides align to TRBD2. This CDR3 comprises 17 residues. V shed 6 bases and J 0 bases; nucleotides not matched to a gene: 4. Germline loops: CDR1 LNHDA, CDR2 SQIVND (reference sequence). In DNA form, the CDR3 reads TGTGCCAGTAGCAGGACTAGCGGGGGGTACTCCTACAATGAGCAGTTCTTC. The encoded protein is CASSRTSGGYSYNEQFF.

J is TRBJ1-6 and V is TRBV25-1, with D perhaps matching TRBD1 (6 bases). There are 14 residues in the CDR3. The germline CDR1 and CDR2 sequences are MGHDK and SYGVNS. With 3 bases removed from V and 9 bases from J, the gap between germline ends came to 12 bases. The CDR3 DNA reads TGTGCCAGCAGTGACGGACAGAGGCGTTCACCCCTCCACTTT. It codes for CASSDGQRRSPLHF.

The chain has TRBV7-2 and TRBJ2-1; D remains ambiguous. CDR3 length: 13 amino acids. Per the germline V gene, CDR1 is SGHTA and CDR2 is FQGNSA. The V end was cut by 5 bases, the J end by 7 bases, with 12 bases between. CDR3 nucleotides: TGTGCCAGCAGCACCGACAACTCTAATGAGCAGTTCTTC. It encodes CASSTDNSNEQFF.

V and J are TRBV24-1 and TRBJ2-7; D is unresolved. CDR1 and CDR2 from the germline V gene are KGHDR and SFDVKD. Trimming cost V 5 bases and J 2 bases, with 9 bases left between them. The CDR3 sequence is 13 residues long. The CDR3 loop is CATSGPVTYEQYF. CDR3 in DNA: TGTGCCACCAGTGGGCCCGTGACCTACGAGCAGTACTTC.

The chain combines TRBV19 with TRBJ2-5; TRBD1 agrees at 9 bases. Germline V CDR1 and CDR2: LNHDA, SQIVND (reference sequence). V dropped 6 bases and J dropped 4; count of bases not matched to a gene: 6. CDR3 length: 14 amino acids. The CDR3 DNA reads TGTGCCAGTAGGTTTACAGGGGGCGGAGAGACCCAGTACTTC. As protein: CASRFTGGGETQYF.

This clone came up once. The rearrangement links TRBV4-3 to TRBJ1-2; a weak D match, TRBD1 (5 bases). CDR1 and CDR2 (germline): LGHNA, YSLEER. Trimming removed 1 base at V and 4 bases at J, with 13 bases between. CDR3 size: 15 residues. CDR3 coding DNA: TGCGCCAGCAGCCAAGGGGTGACAGCTTCCTATGGCTACACCTTC. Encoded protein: CASSQGVTASYGYTF.

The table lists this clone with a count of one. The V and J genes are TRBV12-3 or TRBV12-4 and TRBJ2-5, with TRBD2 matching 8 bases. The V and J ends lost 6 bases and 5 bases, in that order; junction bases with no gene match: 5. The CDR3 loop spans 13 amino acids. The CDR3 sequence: CASRIAGMETQYF. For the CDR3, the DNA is TGTGCCAGCAGAATAGCGGGGATGGAGACCCAGTACTTC.

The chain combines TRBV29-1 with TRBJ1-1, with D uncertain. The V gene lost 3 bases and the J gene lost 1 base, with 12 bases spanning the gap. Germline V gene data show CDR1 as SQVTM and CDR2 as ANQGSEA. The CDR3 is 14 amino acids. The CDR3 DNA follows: TGCAGCGTTGACAGACTGGCACAGAACACTGAAGCTTTCTTT. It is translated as CSVDRLAQNTEAFF. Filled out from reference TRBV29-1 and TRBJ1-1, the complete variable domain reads SAVISQKPSRDICQRGTSLTIQCQVDSQVTMMFWYRQQPGQSLTLIATANQGSEATYESGFVIDKFPISRPNLTFSTLTVSNMSPEDSSIYLCSVDRLAQNTEAFFGQGTRLTVV.

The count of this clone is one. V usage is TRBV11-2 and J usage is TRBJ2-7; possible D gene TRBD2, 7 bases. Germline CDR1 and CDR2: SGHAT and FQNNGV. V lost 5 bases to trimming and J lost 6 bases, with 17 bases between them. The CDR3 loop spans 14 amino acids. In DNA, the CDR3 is TGTGCCAGCAGCCCTGGGGGGGGCCTGGTCGAGCAGTACTTC. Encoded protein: CASSPGGGLVEQYF.

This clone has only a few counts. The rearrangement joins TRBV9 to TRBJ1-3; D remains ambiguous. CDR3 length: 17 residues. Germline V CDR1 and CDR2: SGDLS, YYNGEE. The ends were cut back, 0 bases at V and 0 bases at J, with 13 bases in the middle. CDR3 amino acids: CASSVDQRSTSGNTIYF. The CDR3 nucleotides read TGTGCCAGCAGCGTAGATCAGCGATCTACCTCTGGAAACACCATATATTTT.

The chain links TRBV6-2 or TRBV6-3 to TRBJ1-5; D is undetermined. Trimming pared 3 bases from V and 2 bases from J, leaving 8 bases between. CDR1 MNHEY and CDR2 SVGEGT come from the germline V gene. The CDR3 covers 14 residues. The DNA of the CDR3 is TGTGCCAGCAGTTATGTTGTCGGCAATCAGCCCCAGCATTTT. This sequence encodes CASSYVVGNQPQHF.

The CDR3 region is CASSRLAGIHNEQFF. The CDR3 DNA reads as TGCGCCAGCAGCCGACTAGCGGGAATCCACAATGAGCAGTTCTTC. V is TRBV4-1 and J is TRBJ2-1; 11 nucleotides line up with TRBD2. The CDR3 is 15 amino acids. V shed 4 bases, J shed 5 bases, and the junction held 4 bases outside the gene matches. Germline CDR1 and CDR2: MGHRA and YSYEKL.

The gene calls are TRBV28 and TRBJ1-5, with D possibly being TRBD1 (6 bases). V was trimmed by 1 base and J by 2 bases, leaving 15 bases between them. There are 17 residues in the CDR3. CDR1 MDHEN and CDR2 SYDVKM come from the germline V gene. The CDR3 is CASSLSGQKSRNQPQHF. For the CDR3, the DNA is TGTGCCAGCAGTTTATCCGGACAGAAGAGCCGCAATCAGCCCCAGCATTTT. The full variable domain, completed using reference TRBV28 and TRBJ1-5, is DVKVTQSSRYLVKRTGEKVFLECVQDMDHENMFWYRQDPGLGLRLIYFSYDVKMKEKGDIPEGYSVSREKKERFSLILESASTNQTSMYLCASSLSGQKSRNQPQHFGDGTRLSIL.

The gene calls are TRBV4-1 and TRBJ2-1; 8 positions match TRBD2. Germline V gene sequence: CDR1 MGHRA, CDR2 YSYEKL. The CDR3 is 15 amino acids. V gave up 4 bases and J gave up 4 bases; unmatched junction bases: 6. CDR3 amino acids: CASSLTSGIYNEQFF. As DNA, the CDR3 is TGCGCCAGCAGCCTAACTAGCGGAATTTACAATGAGCAGTTCTTC.

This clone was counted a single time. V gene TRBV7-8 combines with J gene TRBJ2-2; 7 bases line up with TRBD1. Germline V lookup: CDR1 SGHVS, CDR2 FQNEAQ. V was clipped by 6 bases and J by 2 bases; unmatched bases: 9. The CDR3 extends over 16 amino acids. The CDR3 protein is CASSYLDRVNTGELFF. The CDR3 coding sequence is TGTGCCAGCAGTTATCTCGACAGGGTCAACACCGGGGAGCTGTTTTTT.

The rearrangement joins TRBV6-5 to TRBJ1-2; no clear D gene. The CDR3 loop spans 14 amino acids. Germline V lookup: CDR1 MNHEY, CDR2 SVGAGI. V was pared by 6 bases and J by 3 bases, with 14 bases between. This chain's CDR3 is CASSPWAVDYGYTF. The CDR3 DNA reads TGTGCCAGCAGCCCCTGGGCAGTGGACTATGGCTACACCTTC.

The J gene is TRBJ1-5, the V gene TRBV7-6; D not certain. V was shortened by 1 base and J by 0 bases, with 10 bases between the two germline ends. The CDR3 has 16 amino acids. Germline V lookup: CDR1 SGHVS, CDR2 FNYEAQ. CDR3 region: CASSLGARNSNQPQHF. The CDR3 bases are TGTGCCAGCAGCTTAGGGGCAAGGAATAGCAATCAGCCCCAGCATTTT. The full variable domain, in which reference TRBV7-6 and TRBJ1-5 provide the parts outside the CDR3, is GAGVSQSPRYKVTKRGQDVALRCDPISGHVSLYWYRQALGQGPEFLTYFNYEAQQDKSGLPNDRFSAERPEGSISTLTIQRTEQRDSAMYRCASSLGARNSNQPQHFGDGTRLSIL.